These T cell receptor beta chains were read from a single sample in a study of shared T cell receptors in the human thymus. The repertoire was sequenced with immunoSEQ multiplex PCR; TCRdb's copy has only in-frame clones and lacks some. The table records almost 550,000 clones, approximately 80% of them present only once. These same records also appear under a second study, on human thymus T cells.

Sequenced material: thymocytes. All receptors come from a boy under two years old with a congenital heart defect. The CDR3 runs from the conserved cysteine through the conserved F or W. Fields, in order: V gene, clone size, J gene, CDR3 length, CDR3 protein. Only some rows state a clone size, as once, few, many or a class for expanded clones.

TRBV13	NA	TRBJ2-3	16	CASSLVLAGYTDTQYF
TRBV10-3	few	TRBJ1-2	15	CAISEFGQGNYGYTF
TRBV29-1	NA	TRBJ2-1	11	CSLDYYNEQFF
TRBV28	NA	TRBJ1-2	14	CASSPLDINYGYTF
TRBV5-6	NA	TRBJ1-1	17	CASSLALGQGPNTEAFF
TRBV7-9	NA	TRBJ2-7	15	CASSPTAGNSYEQYF
TRBV4-3	NA	TRBJ2-4	16	CASSQGPGQGKNIQYF
TRBV4-3	NA	TRBJ2-5	16	CASSQDPAGAPGTQYF
TRBV27	NA	TRBJ2-7	13	CASRQGWAYEQYF
TRBV25-1	NA	TRBJ1-4	14	CASSVGATNEKLFF
TRBV5-6	NA	NA	13	CASSCRQPYEQYF
TRBV14	few	TRBJ2-7	14	CASSPTGALYEQYF
TRBV7-2	NA	TRBJ2-1	16	CASSLIGTSFYNEQFF
TRBV11-3	NA	TRBJ2-5	14	CASSSGGGQETQYF
TRBV28	NA	TRBJ2-1	15	CASSLRQGWDNEQFF
TRBV2	few	TRBJ2-1	14	CATSSGSSYNEQFF
TRBV13	NA	TRBJ2-1	14	CASSFVPPGGEQFF
TRBV13	NA	TRBJ2-3	15	CASSSLAGVSDTQYF
TRBV10-3	NA	TRBJ2-2	23	CAISESVRRVSATTSHPTGELFF
TRBV28	NA	TRBJ1-1	15	CASSFPVSGNTEAFF
TRBV5-1	NA	TRBJ2-1	17	CASSLGPVPNRNNEQFF
TRBV4-1	NA	TRBJ1-1	17	CASSQEDRGRGPTEAFF
TRBV7-9	NA	TRBJ2-7	13	CASSPDRGSEQYF
TRBV4-3	NA	TRBJ2-3	16	CASSRRARDVTDTQYF
TRBV2	NA	TRBJ2-7	17	CASSGGTSGPFGYEQYF
TRBV19	once	TRBJ1-2	12	CASSPTGEGYTF
TRBV7-2	NA	TRBJ1-3	18	CASSLPQGRQDSGNTIYF
TRBV25-1	NA	TRBJ2-7	11	CASSGSYEQYF
TRBV29-1	NA	TRBJ2-7	13	CSVKKPNSYEQYF
TRBV9	NA	TRBJ2-1	15	CASSLTSGGDNEQFF
TRBV5-4	once	TRBJ2-2	12	CASNRGDEELFF
TRBV10-3	NA	TRBJ2-7	15	CAIREQGIGYYEQYF
TRBV7-9	NA	TRBJ1-2	15	CASSTGQGLGYGYTF
TRBV10-3	NA	TRBJ2-1	15	CAISGRTGGSNEQFF
TRBV7-7	NA	TRBJ2-1	18	CASSLSLFVQGTYNEQFF
TRBV28	few	TRBJ2-7	12	CASSFTRLLQYF
TRBV29-1	NA	TRBJ1-3	13	CSVSTGSGNTIYF
TRBV2	NA	TRBJ2-3	10	CASSERTQYF
TRBV5-6	NA	TRBJ2-5	16	CASSLGGLAGVETQYF
TRBV19	NA	TRBJ1-5	17	CASSSRGDRGFNQPQHF
TRBV10-3	NA	TRBJ2-5	12	CAISESIETQYF
TRBV6-1	NA	TRBJ2-7	15	CASRPQGIRVYEQYF
TRBV18	few	TRBJ2-7	14	CASSRGGAIHEQYF
TRBV6-6	NA	TRBJ1-5	15	CASSYWSGWDQPQHF
TRBV18	NA	TRBJ2-7	15	CASSPRREASYEQYF
TRBV5-6	NA	TRBJ2-7	18	CASSPWDRGILSSYEQYF
TRBV4-3	NA	TRBJ1-5	17	CASSQGRTPDGGQPQHF
TRBV29-1	NA	TRBJ2-1	13	CSVGTSGINEQFF
TRBV7-9	few	TRBJ2-1	13	CASTLGWRNEQFF
TRBV4-3	NA	TRBJ1-1	11	CASSQDREAFF
TRBV5-4	once	TRBJ2-7	15	CASSPPGLAGDEQYF
TRBV4-3	once	TRBJ2-1	19	CASSPTLTSGRRRLNEQFF
TRBV27	NA	TRBJ2-7	15	CASSFRNPGAYEQYF
TRBV9	few	TRBJ2-6	22	CASSVVGDRGADTNSGANVLTF
TRBV12-5	NA	TRBJ2-7	14	CASGAPGGSYEQYF
TRBV7-3	few	TRBJ2-1	14	CASSLFGTSNEQFF
TRBV27	few	TRBJ2-3	18	CASSLRIRDRGWSDTQYF
TRBV11-2	NA	TRBJ2-3	14	CASRKTTRTDTQYF
TRBV15	NA	TRBJ1-2	15	CATRQMYTAHYGYTF